The 8 T cell receptor beta chains below were found in one sample sequenced in a study of blood T cell repertoires in COVID-19 (TCRdb year 2020). The library was obtained by the immunoSEQ multiplex PCR assay. In TCRdb, the immuneACCESS table is reduced to in-frame sequences with V and J assigned. These tables do not hold every clone; where another copy was compared, an unresolved V gene accounts for under half, and the others remain unexplained. In all, the sample holds 150,000 to 170,000 clones, and about 88% of those were seen once. The ten largest clonotypes hold under 8.5% of the sample. Specimen: peripheral blood. These receptors were taken from a woman aged 60-70 years with COVID-19, enrolled during active disease.

CDR3 loop: CACHRAATSNTEAFF. In DNA, the CDR3 is TGTGCCTGCCACCGTGCGGCGACTTCAAACACTGAAGCTTTCTTT. The genes are TRBV30 and TRBJ1-1; D unresolved. Trimming removed 6 bases at V and 2 bases at J, with 19 bases between. The CDR3 totals 15 residues. Germline V gene sequence: CDR1 GTSNPN, CDR2 SVGIG (reference sequence).

V and J are TRBV20-1 and TRBJ1-2; D might be TRBD1 (5 bases). The CDR3 runs 14 residues. Germline CDR1 reads DFQATT; CDR2 reads SNEGSKA (reference sequence). V lost 3 bases and J lost 0, with 11 bases in between. CDR3 sequence reads: CSASTGRTNYGYTF. CDR3 coding DNA: TGCAGTGCTAGTACAGGCCGAACTAACTATGGCTACACCTTC.

V usage is TRBV19 and J usage is TRBJ1-1; tentatively, D is TRBD1 (5 bases). CDR1 is LNHDA, CDR2 SQIVND, per germline (reference sequence). The CDR3 is 16 residues long. Trimming shortened V by 3 bases and J by 0 bases, and 14 bases separated the two germline ends. CDR3 DNA: TGTGCCAGTAGTATTGGCGGGACCGCGATGAACACTGAAGCTTTCTTT. This translates into CASSIGGTAMNTEAFF.

The chain links TRBV4-2 to TRBJ1-1, with D perhaps TRBD1 (6 bases). Trimming left V 0 bases short and J 0 bases short, with 11 bases between. The V gene's germline CDR1 is LGHNA and CDR2 YNFKEQ. The CDR3 sequence is 16 residues long. As DNA, the CDR3 is TGTGCCAGCAGCCAAGAGGGGACATCCGTGAACACTGAAGCTTTCTTT. Its translation is CASSQEGTSVNTEAFF.

This chain joins TRBV3-1 (or the pseudogene TRBV3-2) and TRBJ2-2; possible D gene TRBD1, 6 bases. Germline-derived CDR1 and CDR2 are LGHDT and YNNKEL (reference sequence). Trimming removed 1 base from V and 3 bases from J, with 9 bases in between. CDR3 length: 15 residues. The CDR3 spells CASSQGGGYTGELFF. The CDR3 nucleotides are TGTGCCAGCAGCCAAGGAGGGGGTTACACCGGGGAGCTGTTTTTT.

The V gene is TRBV7-2, the J gene TRBJ1-4; D is ambiguous. The germline V and J ends were trimmed by 4 bases and 7 bases, with 7 bases remaining between them. The CDR3 runs 12 residues. Germline V gene data show CDR1 as SGHTA and CDR2 as FQGNSA. CDR3 loop: CASSSYSEKLFF. In DNA, the CDR3 is TGTGCCAGCAGCTCTTATTCTGAAAAACTGTTTTTT.

This chain uses TRBV6-5 with TRBJ2-1, with D possibly matching TRBD1 (5 bases). The CDR3 runs to 14 residues. The germline CDR1 and CDR2 sequences are MNHEY and SVGAGI. The V end lost 8 bases, the J end lost 9 bases, and 20 bases lay between the germline ends. In DNA, the CDR3 is TGTGCCAGCTACAGCCGAGACAGCTATAGTGAGCAGTTCTTC. Protein product: CASYSRDSYSEQFF.

This clone was recorded once. The rearrangement uses TRBV5-1 and TRBJ1-4; D gene uncertain. Between the trimmed V and J ends, which lost 2 bases and 0 bases, there was a span of 5 bases. CDR3 length equals 14 residues. The germline V gene has CDR1 SGHRS and CDR2 YFSETQ. The CDR3 region is CASSLLATNEKLFF. Here the CDR3 DNA reads TGCGCCAGCAGCTTATTAGCAACTAATGAAAAACTGTTTTTT.